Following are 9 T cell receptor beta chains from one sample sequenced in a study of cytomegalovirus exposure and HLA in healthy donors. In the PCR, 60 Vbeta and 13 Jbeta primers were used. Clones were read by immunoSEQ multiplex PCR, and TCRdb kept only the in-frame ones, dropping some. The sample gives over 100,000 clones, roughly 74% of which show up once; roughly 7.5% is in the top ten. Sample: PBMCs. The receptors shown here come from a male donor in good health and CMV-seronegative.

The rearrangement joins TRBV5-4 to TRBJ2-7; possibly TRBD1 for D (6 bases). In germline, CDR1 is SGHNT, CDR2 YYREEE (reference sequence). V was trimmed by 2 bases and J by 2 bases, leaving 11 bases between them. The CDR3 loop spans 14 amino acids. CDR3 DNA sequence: TGTGCCAGCAGCTTATCGGACAGCCCCTACGAGCAGTACTTC. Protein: CASSLSDSPYEQYF.

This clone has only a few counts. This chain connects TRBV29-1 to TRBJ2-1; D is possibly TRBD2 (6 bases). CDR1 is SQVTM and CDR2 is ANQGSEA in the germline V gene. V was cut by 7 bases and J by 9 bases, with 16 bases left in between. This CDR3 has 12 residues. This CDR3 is CSASVKSGEQFF. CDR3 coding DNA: TGCAGCGCTAGCGTCAAGAGCGGTGAGCAGTTCTTC.

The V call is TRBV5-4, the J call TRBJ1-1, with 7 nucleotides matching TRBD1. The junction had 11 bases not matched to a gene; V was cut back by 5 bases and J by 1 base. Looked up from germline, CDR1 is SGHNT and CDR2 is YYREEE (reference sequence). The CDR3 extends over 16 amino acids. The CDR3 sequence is CASSHPSDRTNTEAFF. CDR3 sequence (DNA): TGTGCCAGCAGTCACCCCTCGGACAGGACGAACACTGAAGCTTTCTTT.

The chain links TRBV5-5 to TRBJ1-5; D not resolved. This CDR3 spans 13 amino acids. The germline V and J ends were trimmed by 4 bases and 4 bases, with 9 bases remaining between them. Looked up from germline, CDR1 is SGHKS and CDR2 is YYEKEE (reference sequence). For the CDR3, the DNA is TGTGCCAGCAGCACACACGGGAATCAGCCCCAGCATTTT. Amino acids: CASSTHGNQPQHF.

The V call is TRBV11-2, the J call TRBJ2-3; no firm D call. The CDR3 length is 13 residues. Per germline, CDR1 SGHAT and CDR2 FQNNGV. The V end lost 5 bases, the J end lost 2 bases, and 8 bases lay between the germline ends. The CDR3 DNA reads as TGTGCCAGCAGCCCCCGAGCCACAGATACGCAGTATTTT. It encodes CASSPRATDTQYF. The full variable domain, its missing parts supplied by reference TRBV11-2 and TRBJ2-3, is EAGVAQSPRYKIIEKRQSVAFWCNPISGHATLYWYQQILGQGPKLLIQFQNNGVVDDSQLPKDRFSAERLKGVDSTLKIQPAKLEDSAVYLCASSPRATDTQYFGPGTRLTVL.

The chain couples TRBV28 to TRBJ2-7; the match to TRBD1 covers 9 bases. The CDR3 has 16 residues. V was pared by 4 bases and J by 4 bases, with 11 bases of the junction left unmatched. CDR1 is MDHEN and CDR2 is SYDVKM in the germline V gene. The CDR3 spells CASSSPDRGLWYEQYF. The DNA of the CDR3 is TGTGCCAGCAGTTCCCCAGACAGGGGGTTGTGGTACGAGCAGTACTTC.

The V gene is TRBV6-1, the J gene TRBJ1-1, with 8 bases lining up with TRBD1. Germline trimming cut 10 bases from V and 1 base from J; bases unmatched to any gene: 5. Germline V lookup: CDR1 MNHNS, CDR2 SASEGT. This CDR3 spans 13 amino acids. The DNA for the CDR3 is TGTGCCACCCTACAGGGGGAGAACACTGAAGCTTTCTTT. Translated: CATLQGENTEAFF.

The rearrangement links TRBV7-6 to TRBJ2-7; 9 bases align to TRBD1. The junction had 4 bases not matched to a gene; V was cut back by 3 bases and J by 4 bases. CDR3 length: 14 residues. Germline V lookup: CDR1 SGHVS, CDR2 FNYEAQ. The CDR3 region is CASSLGTGTYEQYF. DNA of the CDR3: TGTGCCAGCAGCTTGGGGACAGGGACTTACGAGCAGTACTTC.

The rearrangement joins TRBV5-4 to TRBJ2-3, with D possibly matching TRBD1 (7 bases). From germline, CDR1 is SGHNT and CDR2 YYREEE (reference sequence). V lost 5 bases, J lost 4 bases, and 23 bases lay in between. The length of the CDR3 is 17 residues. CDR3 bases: TGTGCCAGCAGACAAGAGCTTAGACAGGGAGGAGCAGATACGCAGTATTTT. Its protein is CASRQELRQGGADTQYF.